The clone carrying this T cell receptor (beta chain) appeared a single time. This entry belongs to a study of blood T cells in healthy people across ages. CDR1 and CDR2 (germline): SGHDT, YYEEEE. Trimming cost V 5 bases and J 11 bases; bases outside gene matches: 13. The CDR3 is 14 amino acids. The use of a sample-barcoded 5' primer and a J-beta primer mix characterized a second PCR of 7 to 11 cycles. TCRdb re-analysed the 5' RACE reads in MiXCR, keeping a single row per CDR3 protein. The table has more than 1,000,000 distinct CDR3 sequences, about 23% seen once. This sample was also put to use in a study of T cells of mothers and their children. That work contributes: Mothers yielded over 9.5 million CDR3 reads, children some 2.8 million each. Related mother-child pairs showed slightly higher but non-significant overlap than unrelated pairs.

This chain uses TRBV5-6 with TRBJ2-7, with TRBD1 matching over 10 bases. The TCR sequence derives from a girl aged 2 to 10 in good health. Sequencing was done on a sample of blood. CDR3 nucleotide sequence: TGTGCCAGCAGTTCCGGGACAGGGGCCGGGTTAGAGTACTTC. Protein: CASSSGTGAGLEYF.